The 12 T cell receptor beta chains reported below all come from one sample, sequenced in a study of blood T cell repertoires in COVID-19. Only in-frame clones appear in the TCRdb table, and some are missing; sequencing was by immunoSEQ multiplex PCR. The data contain some 13,000 clones, approximately 86% of them singletons. Sequencing was performed on peripheral blood. Receptors originate from an older man with acute or convalescent COVID-19.

The V call is TRBV11-2, the J call TRBJ1-3; D possibly corresponds to TRBD1 (6 bases). Germline V gives CDR1 SGHAT, CDR2 FQNNGV. The V and J ends lost 4 bases and 2 bases respectively, with 12 bases between them. The CDR3 length is 15 residues. The CDR3 reads CASSYDRRAGNTIYF. CDR3 DNA: TGTGCCAGCAGCTACGACAGGAGAGCTGGAAACACCATATATTTT.

The sample holds one count of this clone. The same CDR3 is also encoded by other DNA sequences in this sample. The genes are TRBV5-6 and TRBJ1-2, with 10 nucleotides matching TRBD1. This CDR3 comprises 16 residues. Trimming took 4 bases from V and 7 from J; bases not matched to a gene: 13. CDR1 and CDR2 (germline): SGHDT, YYEEEE. This chain's CDR3 is CASSPGRWDRGFGYTF. CDR3 nucleotide sequence: TGTGCCAGCAGCCCGGGGAGATGGGACAGGGGATTTGGCTACACCTTC.

The gene calls are TRBV5-5 and TRBJ2-5; 10 nucleotides align to TRBD2. Per the germline V gene, CDR1 is SGHKS and CDR2 is YYEKEE (reference sequence). V was pared by 7 bases and J by 7 bases, with 4 bases of the junction left unmatched. This CDR3 spans 12 amino acids. CDR3 nucleotide sequence: TGTGCCAGCCGAACTAGCGGGGCGACCCAGTACTTC. This translates into CASRTSGATQYF.

The chain has TRBV5-6 and TRBJ1-5; D perhaps matches TRBD1 (5 bases). Germline CDR1 reads SGHDT; CDR2 reads YYEEEE. V was clipped by 3 bases and J by 9 bases, with 7 bases between them. This CDR3 is built from 11 residues. The CDR3 here is CASSWGWPQHF. In DNA, the CDR3 is TGTGCCAGCAGCTGGGGCTGGCCCCAGCATTTT. Combining the CDR3 with reference TRBV5-6 and TRBJ1-5 gives the whole variable domain DAGVTQSPTHLIKTRGQQVTLRCSPKSGHDTVSWYQQALGQGPQFIFQYYEEEERQRGNFPDRFSGHQFPNYSSELNVNALLLGDSALYLCASSWGWPQHFGDGTRLSIL.

J is TRBJ2-1 and V is TRBV4-1; TRBD1 aligns across 7 bases. Trimming cost V 1 base and J 3 bases; bases outside gene matches: 6. The CDR3 sequence is 16 residues long. Germline CDR1 and CDR2: MGHRA and YSYEKL. The CDR3 sequence is CASSQGLQGNYNEQFF. The CDR3 nucleotides read TGCGCCAGCAGCCAAGGATTACAGGGGAACTACAATGAGCAGTTCTTC.

The chain links TRBV7-3 to TRBJ1-6, with D possibly TRBD1 on 5 matching bases. The CDR3 length is 14 residues. Trimming pared 4 bases from V and 10 bases from J, leaving 14 bases between. Germline V gene lookup returns CDR1 SGHTA and CDR2 FQGTGA. The CDR3 protein is CASSYGGMGSPLHF. CDR3 sequence (DNA): TGTGCCAGCAGCTATGGGGGGATGGGATCACCCCTCCACTTT.

DNA of the CDR3: TGTGCCAGCAGCAAGGGACTAGCGGTTAACGAGCAGTACTTC. It encodes CASSKGLAVNEQYF. The V gene is TRBV7-2, the J gene TRBJ2-7; 11 nucleotides line up with TRBD2. V was pared by 5 bases and J by 5 bases, with 5 bases of the junction left unmatched. The V gene's germline CDR1 is SGHTA and CDR2 FQGNSA. This CDR3 region has 14 residues. The variable domain in full, with the rest retrieved from reference TRBV7-2 and TRBJ2-7, is GAGVSQSPSNKVTEKGKDVELRCDPISGHTALYWYRQSLGQGLEFLIYFQGNSAPDKSGLPSDRFSAERTGGSVSTLTIQRTQQEDSAVYLCASSKGLAVNEQYFGPGTRLTVT.

This rearrangement joins TRBV19 to TRBJ1-6; 11 nucleotides match TRBD1. Germline V lookup: CDR1 LNHDA, CDR2 SQIVND (reference sequence). J lost 10 bases, V lost 5 bases, and 7 bases had no gene match. The CDR3 is 15 amino acids. The CDR3 DNA sequence: TGTGCCAGTAGTCCTTCCGGGACAGGGGGATCACCCCTCCACTTT. This encodes CASSPSGTGGSPLHF.

The rearrangement joins TRBV25-1 to TRBJ1-1, with D perhaps TRBD1 (5 bases). The CDR3 is 12 residues long. Per germline, CDR1 MGHDK and CDR2 SYGVNS. Trimming took off 2 bases at V and 7 bases at J, with 8 bases between the two ends. The CDR3 nucleotides are TGTGCCAGCAGTGAAGCAGGGATTGAAGCTTTCTTT. Translated: CASSEAGIEAFF.

The rearrangement links TRBV6-5 to TRBJ1-4; D may be TRBD1 (6 bases). V shed 2 bases and J shed 10 bases, with 20 bases lying between them. The CDR3 length is 16 residues. The germline V gene encodes CDR1 MNHEY and CDR2 SVGAGI. The CDR3 DNA reads as TGTGCCAGCAGTTACGCCCGGGACAAGGGAAAACGAAAACTGTTTTTT. It encodes CASSYARDKGKRKLFF.

V is TRBV7-6 and J is TRBJ2-7; 8 bases are shared with TRBD2. V dropped 4 bases and J dropped 2; count of bases not matched to a gene: 7. The CDR3 contains 15 residues. Germline CDR1 and CDR2: SGHVS and FNYEAQ. The DNA of the CDR3 is TGTGCCAGCAGCTCCCAGGGGCGGGGGGCCTACGAGCAGTACTTC. It codes for CASSSQGRGAYEQYF. Combining the CDR3 with reference TRBV7-6 and TRBJ2-7 gives the whole variable domain GAGVSQSPRYKVTKRGQDVALRCDPISGHVSLYWYRQALGQGPEFLTYFNYEAQQDKSGLPNDRFSAERPEGSISTLTIQRTEQRDSAMYRCASSSQGRGAYEQYFGPGTRLTVT.

V is TRBV7-8 and J is TRBJ2-3; 8 bases match TRBD2. CDR3 size: 16 residues. V shed 8 bases and J 4 bases; nucleotides not matched to a gene: 14. The germline gives CDR1 SGHVS, CDR2 FQNEAQ. The CDR3: CASRAGGYNYADTQYF. CDR3 DNA: TGTGCCAGCCGGGCGGGGGGCTATAATTACGCAGATACGCAGTATTTT.